The 25 T cell receptor beta chains listed next were all sequenced from one sample in a study of TET2 disruption in CD19-targeted CAR T cells. The treatment was: autologous CTL019 cells: CD19 CAR with 4-1BB and CD3 zeta domains. These TCRs' antigens remain unknown. The data were produced by immunoSEQ multiplex PCR, yet TCRdb's version contains in-frame clones alone and is incomplete. The sample is made up of roughly 26,000 clones, and the top ten hold 1.9% of it. The sequencing here drew on CD8- CAR+ T cells sorted from cultured blood T cells, taken for CD19 CAR T cell therapy. Documented subset: CD8-negative CAR-positive T cells from the infusion product. The receptors come from a man in his 70s with chronic lymphocytic leukemia.

The CDR3: CASTSQEGGNTEAFF. The CDR3 bases that were read are TGTGCCAGCACCTCCCAGGAAGGAGGGAACACTGAA. The genes are TRBV7-6 and TRBJ1-1; no firm D call. The CDR3 end is not reached by the read, which stops 3 residues before it; the germline J gene fills it in. Trimming left V 7 bases short and J 1 base short, with 16 bases between. The CDR3 runs to 15 residues. Germline values: CDR1 SGHVS, CDR2 FNYEAQ.

As for this clone: With the read ending 3 residues before the CDR3 end, the germline J gene is used to fill in that end. The rearrangement uses TRBV11-2 and TRBJ2-7; tentative D call: TRBD1 (6 bases). CDR3 length: 15 residues. The V end was cut by 0 bases, the J end by 4 bases, with 13 bases between. CDR1 is SGHAT and CDR2 is FQNNGV in the germline V gene. CDR3 sequence reads: CASSLDSLRGYEQYF. The DNA read from the CDR3 is TGTGCCAGCAGCTTAGATAGCTTAAGGGGGTACGAG.

With regard to this clone: The CDR3 end is not reached by the read, which stops 3 residues before it; the germline J gene fills it in. The gene calls are TRBV9 and TRBJ2-3; 9 bases match TRBD2. The CDR3 sequence is 16 residues long. V was pared by 5 bases and J by 2 bases, with 9 bases of the junction left unmatched. Germline lookup yields CDR1 SGDLS and CDR2 YYNGEE. The CDR3 here is CASSSETSGTTDTQYF. The covered CDR3 bases are TGTGCCAGCAGTTCAGAGACTAGCGGAACCACAGATACG. The full variable domain, in which reference TRBV9 and TRBJ2-3 provide the parts outside the CDR3, is DSGVTQTPKHLITATGQRVTLRCSPRSGDLSVYWYQQSLDQGLQFLIQYYNGEERAKGNILERFSAQQFPDLHSELNLSSLELGDSALYFCASSSETSGTTDTQYFGPGTRLTVL.

Comments on this clone: The read stops 3 residues short of the end of the CDR3; the missing end is completed from the germline J gene. V is TRBV19 and J is TRBJ2-4; 11 nucleotides align to TRBD2. Germline CDR1 and CDR2: LNHDA and SQIVND (reference sequence). V dropped 4 bases and J dropped 5; count of bases not matched to a gene: 7. The CDR3 extends over 16 amino acids. The CDR3 is CASSTTGLAVQNIQYF. The covered CDR3 bases are TGTGCCAGTAGTACCACGGGACTAGCGGTCCAAAACATT.

In the case of this clone: A junction boundary mismatches the germline segment, possibly from a read error. From the germline J gene comes the end of the CDR3, since the read stops 3 residues before it. The chain is built from TRBV4-2 and TRBJ2-2; D possibly corresponds to TRBD1 (6 bases). Germline CDR1 reads LGHNA; CDR2 reads YNFKEQ. The CDR3 length is 15 residues. The CDR3 DNA, read in part, is TGCGCCAGCAGCCGGACAGTTCTGAACACCGGGGAG. Amino acids: CASSRTVLNTGE. The full CDR3 protein is CASSRTVLNTGELFF.

Comment on this clone: The read terminates 3 residues before the CDR3 end, so the remaining end is supplied by the germline J gene. The chain combines TRBV18 with TRBJ1-4; the D gene is possibly TRBD1 (5 bases). The CDR3 contains 16 residues. Germline values: CDR1 KGHSH, CDR2 LQKENI. Trimming removed 2 bases from V and 8 bases from J, with 18 bases in between. The chain's CDR3 is CASSPNSPRGGEKLFF. CDR3 DNA (partial): TGTGCCAGCTCACCAAACAGCCCTCGGGGGGGAGAAAAA.

On this clone itself: The read stops 3 residues short of the end of the CDR3; the missing end is completed from the germline J gene. This chain links TRBV19 with TRBJ1-2, with 8 bases that match TRBD1. The CDR3 is 14 residues long. Germline V gene sequence: CDR1 LNHDA, CDR2 SQIVND (reference sequence). With V trimmed by 5 bases and J by 4 bases, 6 bases remained unmatched. The CDR3 loop is CASSASTGGYGYTF. The DNA read from the CDR3 is TGTGCCAGTAGTGCCTCAACAGGGGGCTATGGC.

Notes on this clone: The CDR3 extends 3 residues past the end of the read, so its final part is completed from the germline J gene. The chain links TRBV2 to TRBJ1-5; 7 bases align to TRBD1. This CDR3 region has 15 residues. Germline V gene data show CDR1 as SNHLY and CDR2 as FYNNEI. V shed 6 bases, J shed 4 bases, and the junction held 9 bases outside the gene matches. The sequenced CDR3 bases are TGTGCCAGCAGCCCAACCGGGACAGAGAATCAGCCC. Protein sequence: CASSPTGTENQP. The full CDR3 is CASSPTGTENQPQHF. The full variable domain, completed using reference TRBV2 and TRBJ1-5, is EPEVTQTPSHQVTQMGQEVILRCVPISNHLYFYWYRQILGQKVEFLVSFYNNEISEKSEIFDDQFSVERPDGSNFTLKIRSTKLEDSAMYFCASSPTGTENQPQHFGDGTRLSIL.

Turning to this clone: With the read ending 3 residues before the CDR3 end, the germline J gene is used to fill in that end. The chain recombines TRBV24-1 with TRBJ1-1, with 7 bases fitting TRBD1. The V gene end was trimmed by 3 bases and the J gene end by 6 bases; junction bases not matched to a gene: 9. CDR1 is KGHDR, CDR2 SFDVKD, per germline. This CDR3 is 15 amino acids long. CDR3: CATSDLVQGGSEAFF. CDR3 DNA, as far as it was read: TGTGCCACCAGTGATCTAGTTCAGGGGGGCTCTGAA.

Regarding this clone: Coverage ceases 3 residues before the CDR3 finishes, and the germline J gene fills in the end. This chain joins TRBV29-1 and TRBJ2-1; D is possibly TRBD1 (5 bases). Per germline, CDR1 SQVTM and CDR2 ANQGSEA. The CDR3 contains 12 residues. Trimming took off 4 bases at V and 5 bases at J, with 9 bases between the two ends. Incomplete CDR3 DNA: TGCAGCGTTGTGGCAGGGAACAATGAG. Amino acid sequence: CSVVAGNNE. The CDR3 in full is CSVVAGNNEQFF.

To note about this clone: The read gets to within 3 residues of the CDR3 end, and the germline J gene fills in the rest. The rearrangement links TRBV2 to TRBJ1-2; TRBD1 might be the D (5 bases). Germline-derived CDR1 and CDR2 are SNHLY and FYNNEI. This CDR3 has 15 amino acids. The CDR3 here is CASSGRVDSTDTYTF. The DNA read from the CDR3 is TGTGCCAGCAGTGGGAGGGTAGACAGCACAGATACC.

A word on this clone: The CDR3 extends 3 residues past the end of the read, so its final part is completed from the germline J gene. This rearrangement joins TRBV5-1 to TRBJ1-2, with TRBD1 as a possible D gene (6 bases). From germline, CDR1 is SGHRS and CDR2 YFSETQ. The CDR3 runs 14 residues. The covered CDR3 bases are TGCGCCAGCAGCTTACAGGGAGCCAAAGATACC. Its translation: CASSLQGAKDT. The full CDR3 protein is CASSLQGAKDTYTF.

According to its frequency, this clone is medium-sized (0.01 to 0.1%). This chain's CDR3 is CASSFSSGGGDTQYF. Incomplete CDR3 DNA: TGTGCCAGCAGCTTTTCTAGCGGGGGGGGCGATACG. This rearrangement joins TRBV5-5 to TRBJ2-3, with 12 bases that match TRBD2. The read ends 3 residues shy of where the CDR3 ends; the end is completed using the germline J gene. V shed 2 bases and J 6 bases; nucleotides not matched to a gene: 4. The CDR3 is 15 residues long. CDR1 is SGHKS and CDR2 is YYEKEE in the germline V gene (reference sequence).

About this clone itself: The read gets to within 3 residues of the CDR3 end, and the germline J gene fills in the rest. The chain employs TRBV5-1 and TRBJ2-7; 7 bases fit TRBD1. The CDR3 covers 14 residues. After removal of 3 bases from V and 6 bases from J, the junction contained 9 bases not matched to a gene. The germline gives CDR1 SGHRS, CDR2 YFSETQ. The CDR3 DNA, read in part, is TGCGCCAGCAGCTCGGGGACAGCCAGGAGCGAG. Translation: CASSSGTARSE. The full CDR3 is CASSSGTARSEQYF.

Worth noting for this clone: The CDR3 goes on 3 residues after the read ends, and that part is filled in from the germline J gene. The chain links TRBV7-3 to TRBJ1-2, with no clear D. The CDR3 sequence is 13 residues long. The germline gives CDR1 SGHTA, CDR2 FQGTGA. This chain's CDR3 is CASSLSQAGDYTF. CDR3 bases read: TGTGCCAGCAGCTTAAGTCAAGCGGGCGAC.

Details on this clone: The missing CDR3 end, 3 residues past where the read stops, is filled in from the germline J gene. The chain employs TRBV20-1 and TRBJ1-1; 10 positions match TRBD1. Germline-derived CDR1 and CDR2 are DFQATT and SNEGSKA (reference sequence). There are 16 residues in the CDR3. Losses at the gene ends were 0 bases for V and 2 bases for J; bases not matched to a gene: 6. CDR3 DNA (partial): TGCAGTGCTAGAGATGGGGACAGGGGAGTAAACACTGAA. Encoded protein: CSARDGDRGVNTE. The entire CDR3 is CSARDGDRGVNTEAFF.

In terms of frequency, this clone is medium-sized. The sequenced fragment ends 3 residues before the CDR3 boundary, so the rest is inferred from the germline J gene. This rearrangement joins TRBV19 to TRBJ2-3; TRBD2 aligns across 11 bases. The trim removed 6 bases at V and 0 bases at J, leaving 11 bases unmatched. Per germline, CDR1 LNHDA and CDR2 SQIVND (reference sequence). This CDR3 comprises 18 residues. The part of the CDR3 DNA that was read is TGTGCCAGTAGCTTTAGCGGGGGGGGAATCAGTAGCACAGATACG. The encoded protein is CASSFSGGGISSTDT. In full, the CDR3 reads CASSFSGGGISSTDTQYF.

Of note for this clone: Coverage ceases 3 residues before the CDR3 finishes, and the germline J gene fills in the end. The chain combines TRBV7-9 with TRBJ1-1, with TRBD1 matching 7 bases. Looked up from germline, CDR1 is SEHNR and CDR2 is FQNEAQ (reference sequence). CDR3 length: 14 residues. Trimming at V came to 2 bases and at J to 6 bases, leaving 6 bases not matched to a gene. The CDR3 loop is CASSLQTGSPEAFF. Incomplete CDR3 DNA: TGTGCCAGCAGCTTACAGACAGGGTCCCCTGAA.

For this clone: The observed sequence ends 3 residues before the CDR3 terminus, with the missing tail filled in from the germline J gene. The sample holds other DNA sequences that translate to the same CDR3. This chain links TRBV20-1 with TRBJ1-2; 8 bases are shared with TRBD1. This CDR3 is built from 13 residues. The germline V gene has CDR1 DFQATT and CDR2 SNEGSKA (reference sequence). CDR3 sequence reads: CSFRSTGGGGYTF. The CDR3 DNA, read in part, is TGCAGTTTTCGGTCAACAGGGGGAGGGGGC.

A word on this clone: The read ends 3 residues before the CDR3 terminus; that terminus is restored from the germline J gene. This rearrangement joins TRBV7-8 to TRBJ1-2; D may be TRBD1 (6 bases). The CDR3 is 14 amino acids. Germline V lookup: CDR1 SGHVS, CDR2 FQNEAQ. V lost 1 base, J lost 2 bases, and 8 bases lay in between. The CDR3: CASSLGTENYGYTF. The sequenced part of the CDR3 DNA is TGTGCCAGCAGCTTAGGGACAGAGAACTATGGC. Based on the CDR3 plus reference TRBV7-8 and TRBJ1-2, the full variable domain is GAGVSQSPRYKVAKRGQDVALRCDPISGHVSLFWYQQALGQGPEFLTYFQNEAQLDKSGLPSDRFFAERPEGSVSTLKIQRTQQEDSAVYLCASSLGTENYGYTFGSGTRLTVV.

About this clone: The read falls 3 residues short of the CDR3 end, and the missing part is taken from the germline J gene. This rearrangement joins TRBV2 to TRBJ2-7, with TRBD2 matching over 11 bases. Germline CDR1 reads SNHLY; CDR2 reads FYNNEI. V was pared by 6 bases and J by 3 bases, with 7 bases of the junction left unmatched. The CDR3 contains 15 residues. The CDR3: CASRSLLAGDYEQYF. The sequenced CDR3 bases are TGTGCCAGCAGATCTTTACTAGCGGGGGACTACGAG.

About this clone itself: From the germline J gene comes the end of the CDR3, since the read stops 3 residues before it. The V call is TRBV29-1, the J call TRBJ2-7; 7 nucleotides line up with TRBD1. The V gene's germline CDR1 is SQVTM and CDR2 ANQGSEA. The CDR3 runs to 14 residues. V shed 7 bases, J shed 1 base, and the junction held 10 bases outside the gene matches. CDR3 sequence reads: CSAQSNRGSYEQYF. The sequenced part of the CDR3 DNA is TGCAGCGCCCAGTCTAACAGGGGATCCTACGAG.

On this clone: The junction differs from germline at one of its ends, possibly a read error. The read falls 3 residues short of the CDR3 end, and the missing part is taken from the germline J gene. The sample contains more than one DNA sequence encoding this CDR3. This sequence joins TRBV5-1 and TRBJ1-2, with 12 bases matching TRBD1. Per germline, CDR1 SGHRS and CDR2 YFSETQ. The CDR3 loop spans 15 amino acids. CDR3 bases read: TGCGCCAGCAGCGGGGGGACAGGGGGCAACTATGGT. Translated, it gives CASSGGTGGNYG. The full CDR3 sequence reads CASSGGTGGNYGYTF.

Turning to this clone: The read ends 3 residues shy of where the CDR3 ends; the end is completed using the germline J gene. This specimen includes other DNA sequences encoding the same CDR3. The chain employs TRBV19 and TRBJ1-2; 9 nucleotides match TRBD1. Germline V gene lookup returns CDR1 LNHDA and CDR2 SQIVND (reference sequence). The CDR3 is 15 amino acids. V gave up 8 bases and J gave up 5 bases; unmatched junction bases: 12. CDR3 DNA (partial): TGTGCCAGTGCTCCCGGGACAGGGATGAGGTATGGC. It is translated as CASAPGTGMRYG. The whole CDR3 sequence reads CASAPGTGMRYGYTF.

Remarks on this clone: The CDR3 end is not reached by the read, which stops 3 residues before it; the germline J gene fills it in. The same CDR3 arises from other DNA sequences in this sample as well. V and J are TRBV28 and TRBJ1-2; TRBD1 aligns across 9 bases. CDR3 size: 17 residues. The V segment lost 3 bases and the J segment 4 bases; nucleotides outside the gene matches: 12. Germline V gives CDR1 MDHEN, CDR2 SYDVKM. The covered CDR3 bases are TGTGCCAGCAGTTTTGGTCCCGGGACAGGGTACGGCTATGGC. Translated, it gives CASSFGPGTGYGYG. The entire CDR3 is CASSFGPGTGYGYGYTF.